The 5 T cell receptor beta chains below were found in one sample sequenced in a study of human T cells and chemical hapten exposure. TCRdb re-called the RACE reads through MiXCR, storing one row per CDR3 protein. This sample has about 120,000 distinct CDR3 sequences, with about 14% found just once. This sample's time point: pre-sensitization, week 0. Treatment described: therapeutic diphenylcyclopropenone sensitization with weekly scalp DPC. Sequencing was performed on whole blood, taken in connection with sensitization to the hapten diphenylcyclopropenone (DPC). All receptors derive from a woman aged 18 to 35 with alopecia areata. Some clones in this sample may be carry-over from other donors' samples.

This clonotype was seen a handful of times. The chain uses TRBV28 and TRBJ1-2; 11 positions agree with TRBD1. CDR3 length: 15 residues. V gave up 5 bases and J gave up 5 bases; unmatched junction bases: 7. Germline CDR1 is MDHEN and CDR2 is SYDVKM. The CDR3 region is CASSRTGGAYYGYTF. The CDR3 nucleotides read TGTGCCAGCAGTCGGACAGGGGGCGCATATTATGGCTACACCTTC.

This clonotype was seen a handful of times. This chain uses TRBV20-1 with TRBJ2-7; D gene uncertain. The V gene's germline CDR1 is DFQATT and CDR2 SNEGSKA (reference sequence). This CDR3 contains 14 residues. V gave up 0 bases and J gave up 7 bases, with 16 bases separating them. The CDR3 nucleotides read TGCAGTGCTAGAGATTCGCACAGCCCTAGGGAGCAGTACTTC. It encodes CSARDSHSPREQYF.

This chain connects TRBV25-1 to TRBJ2-7; D may match TRBD1 or TRBD2 (6 bases each). Germline assignment: CDR1 MGHDK and CDR2 SYGVNS. The V end lost 3 bases, the J end lost 0 bases, and 15 bases lay between the germline ends. The CDR3 has 16 amino acids. The CDR3, as DNA: TGTGCCAGCAGTGACATCGGGGGCTTCGGCTCCTACGAGCAGTACTTC. Amino acid sequence: CASSDIGGFGSYEQYF.

This clonotype was counted between two and nine times. V gene TRBV9 combines with J gene TRBJ2-7; D assignment may be TRBD1 or TRBD2 (5 bases each). V was trimmed by 3 bases and J by 0 bases, leaving 10 bases between them. Per germline, CDR1 SGDLS and CDR2 YYNGEE. The CDR3 covers 14 residues. As DNA, the CDR3 is TGTGCCAGCAGCGCCGGGACGGACTCCTACGAGCAGTACTTC. As protein: CASSAGTDSYEQYF.

This clonotype has more than one count but fewer than ten. V and J are TRBV20-1 and TRBJ1-2, with 7 positions matching TRBD1. V lost 1 base to trimming and J lost 6 bases; unmatched junction nucleotides: 5. There are 13 residues in the CDR3. CDR1 and CDR2 (germline): DFQATT, SNEGSKA (reference sequence). The CDR3 sequence is CSARATGKHGYTF. DNA for the CDR3: TGCAGTGCTAGAGCGACAGGGAAGCATGGCTACACCTTC.